A single sample is the source of the 18 T cell receptor beta chains below, sequenced in a study of T cells in pancreatic ductal adenocarcinoma. Surgery without prior neoadjuvant therapy was the treatment of the selected pancreatic ductal adenocarcinoma patients. Clones were sequenced by immunoSEQ multiplex PCR, and TCRdb holds only the in-frame ones, with some missing. The repertoire holds 85,000 to 120,000 clones, with about 95% as singletons. The sample comprised PBMCs. These receptors were collected from a human donor with pancreatic ductal adenocarcinoma.

The chain uses TRBV2 and TRBJ2-5; D remains ambiguous. The CDR3 consists of 12 residues. V was pared by 6 bases and J by 0 bases, with 5 bases between. Germline values: CDR1 SNHLY, CDR2 FYNNEI. This CDR3 reads CASSQNQETQYF. CDR3 nucleotides: TGTGCCAGCAGCCAGAACCAAGAGACCCAGTACTTC.

This clone showed up just once. The chain employs TRBV18 and TRBJ2-5; no reliable D call. The CDR3 length is 13 residues. CDR1 and CDR2 from the germline V gene are KGHSH and LQKENI. Trimming shortened V by 1 base and J by 3 bases, and 6 bases separated the two germline ends. CDR3 in DNA: TGTGCCAGCTCACCACAACATAAAGAGACCCAGTACTTC. It is translated as CASSPQHKETQYF. Complete variable domain (other parts from reference TRBV18 and TRBJ2-5): NAGVMQNPRHLVRRRGQEARLRCSPMKGHSHVYWYRQLPEEGLKFMVYLQKENIIDESGMPKERFSAEFPKEGPSILRIQQVVRGDSAAYFCASSPQHKETQYFGPGTRLLVL.

This chain connects TRBV9 to TRBJ1-3; possible D gene TRBD1, 6 bases. The CDR3 is 15 amino acids. With 4 bases removed from V and 2 bases from J, the gap between germline ends came to 13 bases. CDR1 and CDR2 from the germline V gene are SGDLS and YYNGEE. CDR3 sequence (DNA): TGTGCCAGCAGCTACCGGGAGGGGGCTGGAAACACCATATATTTT. Its protein is CASSYREGAGNTIYF.

The chain recombines TRBV4-2 with TRBJ2-7; 8 nucleotides match TRBD2. V lost 0 bases to trimming and J lost 3 bases; unmatched junction nucleotides: 7. The CDR3 contains 16 residues. Looked up from germline, CDR1 is LGHNA and CDR2 is YNFKEQ. The CDR3 reads CASSQDRSGSIYEQYF. CDR3 sequence (DNA): TGTGCCAGCAGCCAAGATCGGAGCGGGAGCATCTACGAGCAGTACTTC.

This chain links TRBV6-5 with TRBJ2-3; 9 bases align to TRBD2. V lost 6 bases to trimming and J lost 2 bases; unmatched junction nucleotides: 6. This CDR3 region has 15 residues. Germline V gene sequence: CDR1 MNHEY, CDR2 SVGAGI. The CDR3 coding sequence is TGTGCCAGCAGCTTAGCGGGAGTGAACACAGATACGCAGTATTTT. This sequence encodes CASSLAGVNTDTQYF.

The chain links TRBV7-2 to TRBJ2-7, with 7 bases fitting TRBD1. The V gene end was trimmed by 5 bases and the J gene end by 4 bases; junction bases not matched to a gene: 14. The CDR3 runs 16 residues. Germline assignment: CDR1 SGHTA and CDR2 FQGNSA. CDR3 coding DNA: TGTGCCAGCAGCGGCAAACCGGGACAGAACCTTTACGAGCAGTACTTC. Translation: CASSGKPGQNLYEQYF.

The J gene is TRBJ2-5, the V gene TRBV27; 8 bases are a match to TRBD2. CDR1 is MNHEY and CDR2 is SMNVEV in the germline V gene (reference sequence). The J segment lost 5 bases and the V segment lost 7 bases, leaving 6 bases of the junction unmatched. The CDR3 has 13 amino acids. The CDR3 DNA is TGTGCCAGCACCCCGGGAGGGTGGGAGACCCAGTACTTC. Amino acids: CASTPGGWETQYF.

The chain has TRBV7-8 and TRBJ2-1; D perhaps matches TRBD2 (5 bases). From germline, CDR1 is SGHVS and CDR2 FQNEAQ. Trimming stripped 4 bases from V and 2 bases from J, with 6 bases between. The CDR3 has 13 amino acids. CDR3 coding DNA: TGTGCCAGCAGCTCCGGGACCTACAATGAGCAGTTCTTC. As protein: CASSSGTYNEQFF.

CDR3 bases: TGTGCCAGCAGTTATGCAGCCAGGGAGGACGAGCAGTACTTC. It codes for CASSYAAREDEQYF. V is TRBV28 and J is TRBJ2-7, with D tentatively TRBD2 (6 bases). V lost 4 bases to trimming and J lost 5 bases, with 15 bases between them. Germline V gives CDR1 MDHEN, CDR2 SYDVKM. The CDR3 consists of 14 residues.

The chain carries TRBV28 and TRBJ1-2; TRBD1 aligns across 7 bases. In germline, CDR1 is MDHEN, CDR2 SYDVKM. The V segment lost 1 base and the J segment 8 bases; nucleotides outside the gene matches: 1. The CDR3 contains 12 residues. CDR3 amino acids: CASSLSRGGYTF. In nucleotides, the CDR3 is TGTGCCAGCAGTTTATCCAGGGGGGGCTACACCTTC.

This chain joins TRBV28 and TRBJ1-3; 7 nucleotides line up with TRBD1. Germline CDR1 reads MDHEN; CDR2 reads SYDVKM. The CDR3 totals 15 residues. V lost 4 bases, J lost 2 bases, and 5 bases stayed unmatched. CDR3 in DNA: TGTGCCAGCAGTTCACCAACAGGGGCTGGAAACACCATATATTTT. It encodes CASSSPTGAGNTIYF.

This chain connects TRBV11-2 to TRBJ2-5, with 11 bases identical to TRBD1. After removal of 3 bases from V and 4 bases from J, the junction contained 4 bases not matched to a gene. Germline V CDR1 and CDR2: SGHAT, FQNNGV. This CDR3 comprises 15 residues. The CDR3 DNA is TGTGCCAGCAGCTTGGGACAGGGGGGGCCAGAGACCCAGTACTTC. Amino acids: CASSLGQGGPETQYF.

V and J are TRBV5-1 and TRBJ2-2, with a tentative D call TRBD1 (5 bases). The CDR3 totals 13 residues. Trimming stripped 3 bases from V and 6 bases from J, with 9 bases between. Per the germline V gene, CDR1 is SGHRS and CDR2 is YFSETQ. The DNA for the CDR3 is TGCGCCAGCAGCTCAGGGATGGCCGGGGAGCTGTTTTTT. It is translated as CASSSGMAGELFF.

The J gene is TRBJ2-3, the V gene TRBV11-3, with TRBD1 matching over 7 bases. Germline lookup yields CDR1 SGHNT and CDR2 YENEEA. The CDR3 is made up of 14 amino acids. V lost 3 bases to trimming and J lost 2 bases; unmatched junction nucleotides: 2. The CDR3 bases are TGTGCCAGCAGCTTTGGACAGGACACAGATACGCAGTATTTT. Its protein product is CASSFGQDTDTQYF.

V gene TRBV14 combines with J gene TRBJ2-5; TRBD1 is a possible D gene (5 bases). The germline gives CDR1 SGHDN, CDR2 FVKESK. The CDR3 spans 15 residues. Trimming removed 0 bases from V and 0 bases from J, with 8 bases in between. The DNA for the CDR3 is TGTGCCAGCAGCCAAGACTGGACAAACCAAGAGACCCAGTACTTC. Its translation is CASSQDWTNQETQYF.

The V and J genes are TRBV28 and TRBJ2-7; 11 nucleotides match TRBD2. Trimming at V came to 5 bases and at J to 5 bases, leaving 8 bases not matched to a gene. Germline CDR1 and CDR2: MDHEN and SYDVKM. This CDR3 is 15 amino acids long. The CDR3 bases are TGTGCCAGCAGTCCGACACTAGCGGGAGCCCACGAGCAGTACTTC. Translation: CASSPTLAGAHEQYF.

This chain links TRBV19 with TRBJ2-5; tentative D call: TRBD2 (6 bases). In germline, CDR1 is LNHDA, CDR2 SQIVND (reference sequence). The CDR3 runs to 15 residues. V was cut by 5 bases and J by 5 bases, with 18 bases left in between. CDR3 sequence reads: CASSDRQGGKETQYF. The CDR3 DNA follows: TGTGCCAGTAGTGACCGCCAGGGAGGCAAGGAGACCCAGTACTTC.

This clone was seen more than once but under ten times. This chain joins TRBV11-2 and TRBJ1-3; D gene unclear. CDR1 is SGHAT, CDR2 FQNNGV, per germline. The V end was cut by 5 bases, the J end by 0 bases, with 8 bases between. The CDR3 consists of 14 residues. The CDR3 is CASSPTASGNTIYF. CDR3 DNA: TGTGCCAGCAGCCCCACAGCCTCTGGAAACACCATATATTTT.